The 28 T cell receptor beta chains given below trace back to one sample, sequenced in a study of radiotherapy plus CTLA-4 blockade in lung cancer. Sequencing used immunoSEQ multiplex PCR; TCRdb keeps in-frame clones, though not all of them. The profile shows about 97,000 clones, around 79% of them singletons. This specimen consisted of peripheral blood, obtained from a patient treated with radiotherapy plus ipilimumab. These TCRs come from a human donor with non-small cell lung cancer who had a partial response to radiotherapy plus ipilimumab. Some clones in this sample may be carry-over from other donors' samples.

This clone was recorded a few times. J is TRBJ1-2 and V is TRBV10-3; 9 positions agree with TRBD1. The V segment lost 10 bases and the J segment 2 bases; nucleotides outside the gene matches: 5. The CDR3 has 13 amino acids. Germline V gives CDR1 ENHRY, CDR2 SYGVKD. CDR3 sequence: CANRGTGNYGYTF. The CDR3 DNA is TGTGCCAACCGAGGGACAGGGAACTATGGCTACACCTTC.

V usage is TRBV7-8 and J usage is TRBJ2-2, with D maybe TRBD2 (6 bases). CDR1 is SGHVS, CDR2 FQNEAQ, per germline. CDR3 length: 16 residues. The V and J ends lost 5 bases and 1 base respectively, with 14 bases between them. The CDR3 DNA reads TGTGCCAGCAGCCCAGGGACCGGGGGGAACACCGGGGAGCTGTTTTTT. It translates to CASSPGTGGNTGELFF.

The chain carries TRBV11-2 and TRBJ1-3; D may be TRBD1 (6 bases). V was shortened by 5 bases and J by 0 bases, with 11 bases between the two germline ends. Germline V gene sequence: CDR1 SGHAT, CDR2 FQNNGV. There are 15 residues in the CDR3. CDR3 sequence (DNA): TGTGCCAGCAGCGGACAGTCCTTCTCTGGAAACACCATATATTTT. Protein: CASSGQSFSGNTIYF. The variable domain in full, with the rest retrieved from reference TRBV11-2 and TRBJ1-3, is EAGVAQSPRYKIIEKRQSVAFWCNPISGHATLYWYQQILGQGPKLLIQFQNNGVVDDSQLPKDRFSAERLKGVDSTLKIQPAKLEDSAVYLCASSGQSFSGNTIYFGEGSWLTVV.

This chain joins TRBV28 and TRBJ2-5; 10 positions agree with TRBD1. The DNA end lines up better with TRBJ2-7; the J call may be wrong. In germline, CDR1 is MDHEN, CDR2 SYDVKM. The CDR3 loop spans 15 amino acids. The CDR3 is CASSPRGTGAREQYF. For the CDR3, the DNA is TGTGCCAGCAGTCCACGGGGGACAGGGGCCCGCGAGCAGTACTTC.

The V call is TRBV10-1, the J call TRBJ2-3; a weak D match, TRBD1 (5 bases). This CDR3 has 12 residues. The ends were cut back, 4 bases at V and 6 bases at J, with 8 bases in the middle. CDR1 and CDR2 (germline): WNHNN, SYGVQD (reference sequence). The DNA of the CDR3 is TGCGCCAGCAGTGGGGCAGGGGATACGCAGTATTTT. It is translated as CASSGAGDTQYF.

This chain uses TRBV5-1 with TRBJ2-1; the D is unclear. The CDR3 runs to 15 residues. Germline lookup yields CDR1 SGHRS and CDR2 YFSETQ. V lost 4 bases to trimming and J lost 1 base, with 12 bases between them. CDR3 bases: TGCGCCAGCAGCCTTGATAGTCTGTCCTACAATGAGCAGTTCTTC. As protein: CASSLDSLSYNEQFF.

The sample holds a few counts of this clone. The chain employs TRBV2 and TRBJ2-7, with a weak D call TRBD2 (7 bases). V was clipped by 3 bases and J by 6 bases, with 15 bases between them. This CDR3 is built from 14 residues. The V gene's germline CDR1 is SNHLY and CDR2 FYNNEI. CDR3 sequence (DNA): TGTGCCAGCAGTGAGCGGCGGGGGCGAGGCGAGCAGTACTTC. This codes for CASSERRGRGEQYF.

The V call is TRBV7-2, the J call TRBJ1-5, with 8 bases identical to TRBD1. Trimming cost V 1 base and J 9 bases; bases outside gene matches: 11. CDR3 length: 16 amino acids. Germline lookup yields CDR1 SGHTA and CDR2 FQGNSA. The CDR3 loop is CASSLGGQGSGWPQHF. CDR3 nucleotides: TGTGCCAGCAGCTTAGGCGGACAGGGTAGCGGTTGGCCCCAGCATTTT.

The chain couples TRBV6-5 to TRBJ1-5; TRBD1 agrees at 7 bases. Germline V gene data show CDR1 as MNHEY and CDR2 as SVGAGI. V lost 2 bases to trimming and J lost 9 bases; unmatched junction nucleotides: 7. The CDR3 runs 14 residues. CDR3 coding DNA: TGTGCCAGCAGTTACACCAGGGACAGTCGGCCCCAGCATTTT. Residues: CASSYTRDSRPQHF.

The V call is TRBV28, the J call TRBJ1-3, with 7 bases that match TRBD1. Losses at the gene ends were 6 bases for V and 2 bases for J; bases not matched to a gene: 7. The CDR3 extends over 15 amino acids. CDR1 is MDHEN, CDR2 SYDVKM, per germline. The CDR3 bases are TGTGCCAGCAGACCCGACAGGGAGACTGGAAACACCATATATTTT. Its protein is CASRPDRETGNTIYF.

CDR3 amino acids: CASSLGRFIGRVAGELFF. The CDR3 DNA reads TGTGCCAGCAGCTTAGGCAGATTTATCGGGAGAGTGGCCGGGGAGCTGTTTTTT. The gene calls are TRBV13 and TRBJ2-2, with a possible D match to TRBD2 (6 bases). V dropped 0 bases and J dropped 6 bases, with 20 bases sitting between them. Germline assignment: CDR1 PRHDT and CDR2 FYEKMQ (reference sequence). This CDR3 has 18 residues.

This clone came up a few times. The J gene is TRBJ1-2, the V gene TRBV4-1; TRBD1 agrees at 11 bases. Germline V gives CDR1 MGHRA, CDR2 YSYEKL. J lost 7 bases, V lost 3 bases, and 7 bases had no gene match. The CDR3 is 15 residues long. CDR3 in amino acids: CASSQGDRGSTGYTF. CDR3 coding DNA: TGCGCCAGCAGCCAGGGGGACAGGGGGAGCACTGGCTACACCTTC.

This clone was detected a few times. CDR3 coding DNA: TGCGCCAGCAGAAAAAAGAAGGACAGAAACTATGGCTACACCTTC. Encoded protein: CASRKKKDRNYGYTF. This chain uses TRBV10-1 with TRBJ1-2; a possible D gene is TRBD1 (6 bases). V was shortened by 6 bases and J by 2 bases, with 16 bases between the two germline ends. Germline assignment: CDR1 WNHNN and CDR2 SYGVQD (reference sequence). The CDR3 length is 15 residues.

The chain links TRBV6-1 to TRBJ2-5; weak D call: TRBD2 (6 bases). The CDR3 totals 13 residues. The germline V and J ends were trimmed by 7 bases and 6 bases, with 15 bases remaining between them. Germline V CDR1 and CDR2: MNHNS, SASEGT. The CDR3 nucleotides read TGTGCCAGCATCCCGGCAGGGAGGAAGACCCAGTACTTC. This encodes CASIPAGRKTQYF.

V gene TRBV6-1 combines with J gene TRBJ2-7; no definite D call. CDR1 MNHNS and CDR2 SASEGT come from the germline V gene. This CDR3 comprises 11 residues. Trimming left V 0 bases short and J 6 bases short, with 3 bases between. DNA for the CDR3: TGTGCCAGCAGTGAAGCCGTCGAGCAGTACTTC. Residues: CASSEAVEQYF.

This clone rates as medium-sized. This chain joins TRBV7-8 and TRBJ2-7; 7 bases are a match to TRBD2. The CDR3 consists of 14 residues. After removal of 1 base from V and 6 bases from J, the junction contained 6 bases not matched to a gene. Per germline, CDR1 SGHVS and CDR2 FQNEAQ. This chain's CDR3 is CASSLEAGRGEQYF. As DNA, the CDR3 is TGTGCCAGCAGCTTAGAAGCAGGGAGGGGCGAGCAGTACTTC.

The rearrangement joins TRBV5-1 to TRBJ2-3, with D tentatively TRBD1 (5 bases). The CDR3 extends over 16 amino acids. Trimming removed 0 bases at V and 0 bases at J, with 11 bases between. The germline gives CDR1 SGHRS, CDR2 YFSETQ. Here the CDR3 DNA reads TGCGCCAGCAGCTTGGGGTCAGGACACAGCACAGATACGCAGTATTTT. Encoded protein: CASSLGSGHSTDTQYF.

This clone came up once. The chain links TRBV28 to TRBJ1-1; 7 bases agree with TRBD1. Trimming removed 3 bases from V and 7 bases from J; junction bases left unmatched: 5. The CDR3 loop spans 13 amino acids. The germline V gene encodes CDR1 MDHEN and CDR2 SYDVKM. The CDR3 DNA follows: TGTGCCAGCAGTTTGCAACAGGGGTATGAAGCTTTCTTT. It codes for CASSLQQGYEAFF.

V and J are TRBV5-1 and TRBJ1-5; 7 bases are shared with TRBD1. The germline gives CDR1 SGHRS, CDR2 YFSETQ. The CDR3 is 14 amino acids. V trimming: 2 bases; J trimming: 3 bases; junction bases outside the gene matches: 2. CDR3 DNA: TGCGCCAGCAGCTTAGGGACAGCCAATCAGCCCCAGCATTTT. Its translation is CASSLGTANQPQHF.

This clone has only one observation. This sequence joins TRBV28 and TRBJ1-3; D uncertain. CDR3 length: 16 amino acids. Germline CDR1 is MDHEN and CDR2 is SYDVKM. Trimming left V 3 bases short and J 0 bases short, with 12 bases between. The CDR3 DNA follows: TGTGCCAGCAGTTTCCCGGGTCTGAGCTCTGGAAACACCATATATTTT. Amino acid sequence: CASSFPGLSSGNTIYF.

As regards this clone: Given the absence of the conserved phenylalanine or tryptophan at the CDR3 end, a read error is likely. The chain employs TRBV5-1 and TRBJ2-7, with D maybe TRBD2 (5 bases). The CDR3 has 13 amino acids. V lost 4 bases to trimming and J lost 3 bases, with 11 bases between them. Germline CDR1 and CDR2: SGHRS and YFSETQ. CDR3 in DNA: TGCGCCAGCAGCCTGGACGGACTCTACGAGCAGTACCTC. Translation: CASSLDGLYEQYL.

The rearrangement uses TRBV21-1 and TRBJ2-4; TRBD2 is taken as the D call from the table, unchecked against the DNA. TRBV21-1 constitutes a pseudogene. The CDR3 length is 14 residues. CDR3 DNA sequence: TGTGCCAGCACCCAGAAAGTAGTGGAGGACATTCAGTACTTC. Translation gives CASTQKVVEDIQYF.

This rearrangement joins TRBV7-9 to TRBJ2-1, with TRBD2 as a possible D gene (5 bases). V was cut by 6 bases and J by 6 bases, with 15 bases left in between. CDR1 is SEHNR and CDR2 is FQNEAQ in the germline V gene (reference sequence). This CDR3 region has 14 residues. The DNA of the CDR3 is TGTGCCAGCAGGGATGACTCGAGGGCCAATGAGCAGTTCTTC. Its protein product is CASRDDSRANEQFF.

The V and J genes are TRBV7-8 and TRBJ2-2; 10 nucleotides align to TRBD1. The CDR3 length is 15 residues. V trimming: 5 bases; J trimming: 6 bases; junction bases outside the gene matches: 6. In germline, CDR1 is SGHVS, CDR2 FQNEAQ. The CDR3 sequence: CASSRAGTGAGELFF. DNA of the CDR3: TGTGCCAGCAGCCGAGCCGGGACAGGGGCCGGGGAGCTGTTTTTT.

The chain uses TRBV27 and TRBJ1-5; no firm D call. This CDR3 is built from 12 residues. The V gene lost 3 bases and the J gene lost 7 bases, with 7 bases spanning the gap. Germline V gene lookup returns CDR1 MNHEY and CDR2 SMNVEV (reference sequence). The CDR3 spells CASSFRGQPQHF. Here the CDR3 DNA reads TGTGCCAGCAGTTTTCGAGGCCAGCCCCAGCATTTT.

The V call is TRBV27, the J call TRBJ2-7; 8 bases align to TRBD1. The length of the CDR3 is 13 residues. V lost 7 bases, J lost 6 bases, and 8 bases stayed unmatched. Germline V gene sequence: CDR1 MNHEY, CDR2 SMNVEV (reference sequence). The CDR3 is CASTTRTGLEQYF. The CDR3 DNA is TGTGCCAGCACCACCAGGACAGGGCTCGAGCAGTACTTC.

The chain links TRBV19 to TRBJ1-6; 8 nucleotides align to TRBD1. There are 14 residues in the CDR3. Trimming at V came to 3 bases and at J to 9 bases, leaving 4 bases not matched to a gene. Germline assignment: CDR1 LNHDA and CDR2 SQIVND (reference sequence). CDR3 sequence: CASSIGRGLSPLHF. The DNA for the CDR3 is TGTGCCAGTAGTATCGGCAGGGGGCTTTCACCCCTCCACTTT.

V and J are TRBV5-1 and TRBJ2-2; 12 bases are shared with TRBD2. Looked up from germline, CDR1 is SGHRS and CDR2 is YFSETQ. The CDR3 runs 17 residues. Unmatched junction bases numbered 3, after V lost 3 bases and J lost 0 bases. The CDR3 DNA reads as TGCGCCAGCAGCTCCCTAGCGGGGGGGCCGAACACCGGGGAGCTGTTTTTT. This sequence encodes CASSSLAGGPNTGELFF.